These 29 T cell receptor beta chains originate from one sample sequenced in a study of blood T cell repertoires in COVID-19 (dated by TCRdb to 2020 to 2022). Libraries were made using the immunoSEQ multiplex PCR assay. TCRdb re-hosts the immuneACCESS table, in-frame sequences only. Its copies lack some clones; in the studies checked, an unresolved V gene accounts for under half of them, and the cause for the rest is not known. The sample table shows 60,000 to 70,000 clones, and 65% to 90% are seen once. Just under 3% of the sample is held by the ten biggest clonotypes. The source material was peripheral blood. Source of these receptors: an elderly man with acute or convalescent COVID-19.

This clone has a handful of counts. The J gene is TRBJ1-1, the V gene TRBV4-1; 7 nucleotides agree with TRBD1. The V gene end was trimmed by 4 bases and the J gene end by 7 bases; junction bases not matched to a gene: 12. The CDR3 is 15 amino acids. Germline loops: CDR1 MGHRA, CDR2 YSYEKL. CDR3 protein: CASSRGQAAGNEAFF. CDR3 DNA: TGCGCCAGCAGCCGCGGACAGGCAGCGGGTAATGAAGCTTTCTTT.

The chain couples TRBV12-5 to TRBJ2-1, with 9 bases identical to TRBD2. The germline CDR1 and CDR2 sequences are LGHNT and FRNRAP. The V segment lost 7 bases and the J segment 6 bases; nucleotides outside the gene matches: 19. This CDR3 spans 18 amino acids. The chain's CDR3 is CASASPGLAPGGGNEQFF. The CDR3 DNA reads as TGTGCTAGTGCCTCTCCGGGACTAGCTCCCGGAGGAGGCAATGAGCAGTTCTTC.

This clone was counted once. V is TRBV5-5 and J is TRBJ2-1; 10 nucleotides line up with TRBD2. Germline loops: CDR1 SGHKS, CDR2 YYEKEE (reference sequence). This CDR3 has 14 residues. V lost 4 bases and J lost 7; bases outside the gene matches: 5. CDR3: CASSQGLAKNEQFF. CDR3 bases: TGTGCCAGCAGCCAGGGACTAGCGAAGAATGAGCAGTTCTTC.

The chain uses TRBV6-6 and TRBJ2-7; 8 bases are shared with TRBD1. V dropped 6 bases and J dropped 2; count of bases not matched to a gene: 6. Germline values: CDR1 MNHNY, CDR2 SVGAGI (reference sequence). CDR3 size: 14 residues. This CDR3 is CASRHDRGTYEQYF. In DNA, the CDR3 is TGTGCCAGCAGACACGACAGGGGTACCTACGAGCAGTACTTC.

This sequence joins TRBV9 and TRBJ2-3, with D maybe TRBD1 (6 bases). The CDR3 has 16 residues. CDR1 is SGDLS, CDR2 YYNGEE, per germline. V dropped 0 bases and J dropped 2 bases, with 13 bases sitting between them. CDR3 DNA sequence: TGTGCCAGCAGCGTAGTAAGACAGGCGGACACAGATACGCAGTATTTT. Its translation is CASSVVRQADTDTQYF.

The V and J genes are TRBV9 and TRBJ1-5; D gene uncertain. With 8 bases removed from V and 5 bases from J, the gap between germline ends came to 14 bases. This CDR3 has 13 residues. The germline gives CDR1 SGDLS, CDR2 YYNGEE. This CDR3 is CASNAGADQPQHF. In DNA form, the CDR3 reads TGTGCCAGTAACGCGGGAGCGGATCAGCCCCAGCATTTT. Full variable domain (missing parts from reference TRBV9 and TRBJ1-5): DSGVTQTPKHLITATGQRVTLRCSPRSGDLSVYWYQQSLDQGLQFLIQYYNGEERAKGNILERFSAQQFPDLHSELNLSSLELGDSALYFCASNAGADQPQHFGDGTRLSIL.

This chain links TRBV5-1 with TRBJ2-1, with TRBD2 matching over 8 bases. Germline-derived CDR1 and CDR2 are SGHRS and YFSETQ. This CDR3 contains 19 residues. V dropped 0 bases and J dropped 0; count of bases not matched to a gene: 11. The CDR3 nucleotides are TGCGCCAGCAGCTTGGGGATAGCGGGAATCCGTAGCTCCTACAATGAGCAGTTCTTC. Residues: CASSLGIAGIRSSYNEQFF.

The CDR3 region is CAISESGYRNTDTQYF. CDR3 sequence (DNA): TGTGCCATCAGTGAGTCCGGTTACCGAAACACAGATACGCAGTATTTT. The rearrangement joins TRBV10-3 to TRBJ2-3, with unresolved D. The CDR3 has 16 amino acids. V lost 0 bases, J lost 2 bases, and 12 bases lay in between. Germline loops: CDR1 ENHRY, CDR2 SYGVKD.

This chain connects TRBV30 to TRBJ2-3, with 10 bases lining up with TRBD2. The CDR3 runs to 16 residues. In germline, CDR1 is GTSNPN, CDR2 SVGIG (reference sequence). V shed 3 bases, J shed 3 bases, and the junction held 9 bases outside the gene matches. The CDR3 here is CAWSSGGTSVTDTQYF. CDR3 sequence (DNA): TGTGCCTGGAGCTCGGGCGGGACTAGCGTAACAGATACGCAGTATTTT.

This chain joins TRBV6-5 and TRBJ1-3; TRBD1 matches at 7 bases. CDR1 MNHEY and CDR2 SVGAGI come from the germline V gene. With V trimmed by 5 bases and J by 3 bases, 7 bases remained unmatched. The CDR3 sequence is 15 residues long. CDR3 loop: CASSPRDSRGNTIYF. In DNA, the CDR3 is TGTGCCAGCAGTCCCCGGGACAGTCGTGGAAACACCATATATTTT.

CDR3 sequence: CASSQDLAGIGTDTQYF. For the CDR3, the DNA is TGTGCCAGCAGCCAAGATTTAGCGGGAATTGGCACAGATACGCAGTATTTT. V and J are TRBV4-2 and TRBJ2-3, with 8 positions matching TRBD2. CDR3 length: 17 amino acids. The germline CDR1 and CDR2 sequences are LGHNA and YNFKEQ. V lost 0 bases, J lost 1 base, and 6 bases stayed unmatched.

V and J are TRBV18 and TRBJ2-1, with D hard to call. Germline lookup yields CDR1 KGHSH and CDR2 LQKENI. The CDR3 extends over 15 amino acids. V dropped 3 bases and J dropped 0 bases, with 9 bases sitting between them. The DNA of the CDR3 is TGTGCCAGCTCACCGAGAAAGAGCTCCTACAATGAGCAGTTCTTC. As protein: CASSPRKSSYNEQFF. The full variable domain, with the rest looked up from reference TRBV18 and TRBJ2-1, is NAGVMQNPRHLVRRRGQEARLRCSPMKGHSHVYWYRQLPEEGLKFMVYLQKENIIDESGMPKERFSAEFPKEGPSILRIQQVVRGDSAAYFCASSPRKSSYNEQFFGPGTRLTVL.

The chain joins TRBV7-8 to TRBJ1-1, with D possibly matching TRBD1 (5 bases). Germline CDR1 is SGHVS and CDR2 is FQNEAQ. V was cut by 4 bases and J by 5 bases, with 14 bases left in between. The CDR3 has 14 amino acids. The CDR3: CASSSRGAGTEAFF. CDR3 sequence (DNA): TGTGCCAGCAGCTCCCGGGGCGCGGGAACTGAAGCTTTCTTT.

The rearrangement joins TRBV5-1 to TRBJ1-2; 9 bases are a match to TRBD1. This CDR3 comprises 15 residues. V lost 3 bases to trimming and J lost 3 bases; unmatched junction nucleotides: 6. The germline gives CDR1 SGHRS, CDR2 YFSETQ. CDR3 protein: CASSWTGVDDYGYTF. In DNA, the CDR3 is TGCGCCAGCAGCTGGACAGGGGTTGATGACTATGGCTACACCTTC.

The genes are TRBV28 and TRBJ2-7, with D perhaps matching TRBD1 (6 bases). Per germline, CDR1 MDHEN and CDR2 SYDVKM. CDR3 length equals 14 residues. With 6 bases removed from V and 1 base from J, the gap between germline ends came to 13 bases. The CDR3 nucleotides read TGTGCCAGCAGCCAACCGGACAGTTCCTACGAGCAGTACTTC. Translation: CASSQPDSSYEQYF.

CDR3 DNA: TGTGCCAGCAGCCGGGACAGGGGTAGCTATGGCTACACCTTC. It codes for CASSRDRGSYGYTF. The chain joins TRBV5-4 to TRBJ1-2; 10 bases align to TRBD1. In germline, CDR1 is SGHNT, CDR2 YYREEE (reference sequence). V shed 4 bases, J shed 4 bases, and the junction held 4 bases outside the gene matches. CDR3 length: 14 residues.

The chain couples TRBV9 to TRBJ2-5, with D possibly TRBD2 on 6 matching bases. V lost 0 bases and J 1 base, leaving 13 bases between the germline ends. Germline assignment: CDR1 SGDLS and CDR2 YYNGEE. The CDR3 runs 16 residues. In nucleotides, the CDR3 is TGTGCCAGCAGCGTAGCTCCAGCGGGTATCCAAGAGACCCAGTACTTC. Amino acids: CASSVAPAGIQETQYF.

This clone was seen more than once but under ten times. The rearrangement uses TRBV5-1 and TRBJ1-1, with a tentative D call TRBD1 (5 bases). Germline V gives CDR1 SGHRS, CDR2 YFSETQ. The length of the CDR3 is 15 residues. Trimming shortened V by 0 bases and J by 0 bases, and 9 bases separated the two germline ends. In DNA form, the CDR3 reads TGCGCCAGCAGCTTGGTAGGGGTGATGAACACTGAAGCTTTCTTT. This gives the protein CASSLVGVMNTEAFF.

This clone was found a few times. The chain links TRBV4-2 to TRBJ1-4; 9 nucleotides match TRBD1. Trimming took 1 base from V and 4 from J; bases not matched to a gene: 7. This CDR3 contains 17 residues. Germline CDR1 is LGHNA and CDR2 is YNFKEQ. The CDR3 reads CASSQAAGTGLNEKLFF. CDR3 in DNA: TGTGCCAGCAGCCAAGCCGCGGGGACAGGGCTTAATGAAAAACTGTTTTTT.

The chain carries TRBV30 and TRBJ1-5, with TRBD1 identical over 7 bases. This CDR3 has 14 residues. V was clipped by 0 bases and J by 4 bases; unmatched bases: 3. The germline gives CDR1 GTSNPN, CDR2 SVGIG (reference sequence). CDR3 protein: CAWSVGTDNQPQHF. The DNA for the CDR3 is TGTGCCTGGAGTGTGGGGACAGATAATCAGCCCCAGCATTTT.

Written as DNA, the CDR3 is TGTGCCAGCAGAACCGTAAGGGGGCCGAACACCGGGGAGCTGTTTTTT. The encoded protein is CASRTVRGPNTGELFF. The chain links TRBV7-2 to TRBJ2-2; 7 bases agree with TRBD1. The CDR3 covers 16 residues. V lost 6 bases to trimming and J lost 0 bases; unmatched junction nucleotides: 7. CDR1 is SGHTA, CDR2 FQGNSA, per germline.

This chain joins TRBV18 and TRBJ2-1; TRBD2 matches at 15 bases. J lost 7 bases, V lost 6 bases, and 7 bases had no gene match. The CDR3 is made up of 16 amino acids. The germline V gene has CDR1 KGHSH and CDR2 LQKENI. CDR3 nucleotides: TGTGCCAGCTCCCATCGGACTAGCGGGAGGGGAAATGAGCAGTTCTTC. It specifies CASSHRTSGRGNEQFF.

This clone was counted between two and nine times. The chain is built from TRBV7-2 and TRBJ2-1; D is ambiguous. The CDR3 totals 12 residues. Per the germline V gene, CDR1 is SGHTA and CDR2 is FQGNSA. The V end lost 0 bases, the J end lost 9 bases, and 6 bases lay between the germline ends. The CDR3: CASSLARSEQFF. The CDR3 coding sequence is TGTGCCAGCAGCTTAGCGCGAAGTGAGCAGTTCTTC.

V usage is TRBV28 and J usage is TRBJ1-2; 7 bases match TRBD1. Germline CDR1 and CDR2: MDHEN and SYDVKM. V dropped 3 bases and J dropped 8; count of bases not matched to a gene: 6. The CDR3 is 13 residues long. The CDR3 here is CASSFRGMYGYTF. For the CDR3, the DNA is TGTGCCAGCAGTTTCAGGGGGATGTACGGCTACACCTTC.

This clone was detected a few times. The CDR3 loop reads CASSDPTGLYEQYF. CDR3 nucleotide sequence: TGTGCCAGCAGCGACCCGACAGGCCTGTACGAGCAGTACTTC. The chain couples TRBV28 to TRBJ2-7, with D possibly matching TRBD1 (6 bases). CDR1 and CDR2 (germline): MDHEN, SYDVKM. V was shortened by 6 bases and J by 4 bases, with 16 bases between the two germline ends. CDR3 length equals 14 residues. Combining the CDR3 with reference TRBV28 and TRBJ2-7 gives the whole variable domain DVKVTQSSRYLVKRTGEKVFLECVQDMDHENMFWYRQDPGLGLRLIYFSYDVKMKEKGDIPEGYSVSREKKERFSLILESASTNQTSMYLCASSDPTGLYEQYFGPGTRLTVT.

This clone appeared a single time. The chain links TRBV12-2 to TRBJ2-7; the table calls TRBD2, which could not be checked here. TRBV12-2 counts as a pseudogene. This CDR3 comprises 16 residues. The CDR3 spells CASRSRELAYSHEQYF. The CDR3 nucleotides read TGTGCAAGTCGCTCGAGAGAACTAGCATATTCCCACGAGCAGTACTTC.

The chain couples TRBV7-2 to TRBJ1-2; 9 bases match TRBD1. The CDR3 is 14 residues long. J was trimmed by 0 bases and V by 5 bases; bases with no gene match: 1. Germline V gene data show CDR1 as SGHTA and CDR2 as FQGNSA. CDR3 in amino acids: CASSRDRANYGYTF. The CDR3 DNA follows: TGTGCCAGCAGCCGGGACAGGGCTAACTATGGCTACACCTTC.

The chain carries TRBV20-1 and TRBJ1-4; D is unresolved. Germline V CDR1 and CDR2: DFQATT, SNEGSKA (reference sequence). CDR3 length equals 11 residues. Trimming removed 3 bases at V and 7 bases at J, with 6 bases between. The CDR3 DNA sequence: TGCAGTGCTAGCAGATCTGAAAAACTGTTTTTT. Protein product: CSASRSEKLFF.

This clone was recorded a few times. J is TRBJ1-4 and V is TRBV5-1; 8 bases are a match to TRBD1. The V gene's germline CDR1 is SGHRS and CDR2 YFSETQ. Trimming at V came to 0 bases and at J to 5 bases, leaving 6 bases not matched to a gene. CDR3 length equals 16 residues. The CDR3 protein is CASSLAPQGANEKLFF. CDR3 DNA sequence: TGCGCCAGCAGCTTGGCCCCCCAGGGGGCCAATGAAAAACTGTTTTTT. The full variable domain, with the rest looked up from reference TRBV5-1 and TRBJ1-4, is KAGVTQTPRYLIKTRGQQVTLSCSPISGHRSVSWYQQTPGQGLQFLFEYFSETQRNKGNFPGRFSGRQFSNSRSEMNVSTLELGDSALYLCASSLAPQGANEKLFFGSGTQLSVL.